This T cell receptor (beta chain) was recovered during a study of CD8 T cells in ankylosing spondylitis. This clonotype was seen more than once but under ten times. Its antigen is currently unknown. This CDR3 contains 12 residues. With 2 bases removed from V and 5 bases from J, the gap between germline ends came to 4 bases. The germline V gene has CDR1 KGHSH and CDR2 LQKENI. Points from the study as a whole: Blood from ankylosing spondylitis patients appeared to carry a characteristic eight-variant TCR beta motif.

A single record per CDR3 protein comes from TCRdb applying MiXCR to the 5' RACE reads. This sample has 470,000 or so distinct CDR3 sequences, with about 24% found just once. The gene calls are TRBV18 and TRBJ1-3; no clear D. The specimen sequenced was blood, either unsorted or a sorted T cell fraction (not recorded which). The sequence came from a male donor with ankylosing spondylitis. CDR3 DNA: TGTGCCAGCTCACCAGAGAGAAACACCATATATTTT. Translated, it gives CASSPERNTIYF.